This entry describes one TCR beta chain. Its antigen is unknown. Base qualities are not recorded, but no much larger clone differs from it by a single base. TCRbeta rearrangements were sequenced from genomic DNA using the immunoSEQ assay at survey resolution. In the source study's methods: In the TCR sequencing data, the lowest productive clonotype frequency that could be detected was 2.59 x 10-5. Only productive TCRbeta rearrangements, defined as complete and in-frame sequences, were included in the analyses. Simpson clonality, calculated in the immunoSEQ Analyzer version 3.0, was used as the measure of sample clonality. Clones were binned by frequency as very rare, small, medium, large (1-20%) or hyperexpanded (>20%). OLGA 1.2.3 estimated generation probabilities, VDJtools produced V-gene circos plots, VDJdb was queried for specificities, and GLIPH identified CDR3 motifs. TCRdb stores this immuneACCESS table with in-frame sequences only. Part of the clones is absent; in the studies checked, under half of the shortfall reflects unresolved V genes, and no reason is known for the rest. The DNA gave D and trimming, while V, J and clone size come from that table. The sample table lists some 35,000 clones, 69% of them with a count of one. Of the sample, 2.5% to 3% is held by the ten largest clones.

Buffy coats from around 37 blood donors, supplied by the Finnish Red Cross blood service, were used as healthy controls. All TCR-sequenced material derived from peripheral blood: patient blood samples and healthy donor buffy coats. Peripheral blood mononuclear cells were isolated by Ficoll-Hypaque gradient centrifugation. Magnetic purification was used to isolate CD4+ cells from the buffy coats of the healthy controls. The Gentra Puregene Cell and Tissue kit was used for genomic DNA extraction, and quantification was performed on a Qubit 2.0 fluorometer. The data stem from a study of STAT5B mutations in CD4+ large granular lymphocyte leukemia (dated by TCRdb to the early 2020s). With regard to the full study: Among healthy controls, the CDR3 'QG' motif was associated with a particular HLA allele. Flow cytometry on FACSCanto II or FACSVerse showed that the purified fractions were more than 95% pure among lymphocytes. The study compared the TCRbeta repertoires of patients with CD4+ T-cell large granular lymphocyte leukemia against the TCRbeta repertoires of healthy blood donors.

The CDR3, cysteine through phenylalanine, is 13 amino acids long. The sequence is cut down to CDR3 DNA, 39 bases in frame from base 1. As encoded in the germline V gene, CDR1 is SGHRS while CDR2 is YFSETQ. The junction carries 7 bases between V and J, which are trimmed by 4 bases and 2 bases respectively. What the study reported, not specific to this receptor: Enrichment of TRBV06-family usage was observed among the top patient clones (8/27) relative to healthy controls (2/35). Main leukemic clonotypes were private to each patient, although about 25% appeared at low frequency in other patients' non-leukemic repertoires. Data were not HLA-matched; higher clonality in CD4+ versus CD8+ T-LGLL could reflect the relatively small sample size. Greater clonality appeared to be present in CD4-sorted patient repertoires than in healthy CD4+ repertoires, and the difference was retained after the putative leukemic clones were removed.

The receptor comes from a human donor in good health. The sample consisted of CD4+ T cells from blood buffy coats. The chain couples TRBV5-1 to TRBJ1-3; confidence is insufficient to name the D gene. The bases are TGCGCCAGCAGCCGCGGAGCTGGAAACACCATATATTTT. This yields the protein CASSRGAGNTIYF.